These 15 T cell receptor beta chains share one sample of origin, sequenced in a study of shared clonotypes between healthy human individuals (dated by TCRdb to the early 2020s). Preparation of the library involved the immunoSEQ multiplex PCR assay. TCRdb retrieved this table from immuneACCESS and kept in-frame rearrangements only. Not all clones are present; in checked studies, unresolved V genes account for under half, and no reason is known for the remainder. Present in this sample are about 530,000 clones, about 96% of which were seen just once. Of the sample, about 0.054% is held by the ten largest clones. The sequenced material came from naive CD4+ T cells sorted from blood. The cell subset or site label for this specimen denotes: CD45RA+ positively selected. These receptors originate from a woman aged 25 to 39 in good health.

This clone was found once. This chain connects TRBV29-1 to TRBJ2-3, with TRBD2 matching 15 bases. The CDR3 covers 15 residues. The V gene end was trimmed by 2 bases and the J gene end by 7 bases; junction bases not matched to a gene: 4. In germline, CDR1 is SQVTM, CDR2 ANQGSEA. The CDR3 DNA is TGCAGCGTTGAAAAAGGGACTAGCGGGGGGAATACGCAGTATTTT. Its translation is CSVEKGTSGGNTQYF.

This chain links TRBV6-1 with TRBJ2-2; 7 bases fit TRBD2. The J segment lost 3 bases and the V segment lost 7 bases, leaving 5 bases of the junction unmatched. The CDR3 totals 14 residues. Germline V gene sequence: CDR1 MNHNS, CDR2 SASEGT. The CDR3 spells CASIASGYTGELFF. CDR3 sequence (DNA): TGTGCCAGCATCGCTAGCGGATACACCGGGGAGCTGTTTTTT.

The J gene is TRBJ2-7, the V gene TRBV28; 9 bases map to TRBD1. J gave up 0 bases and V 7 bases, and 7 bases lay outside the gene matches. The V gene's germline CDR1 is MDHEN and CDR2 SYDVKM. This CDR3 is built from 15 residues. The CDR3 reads CASISGQGFSYEQYF. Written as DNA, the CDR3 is TGTGCCAGCATTTCGGGACAGGGCTTCTCCTACGAGCAGTACTTC.

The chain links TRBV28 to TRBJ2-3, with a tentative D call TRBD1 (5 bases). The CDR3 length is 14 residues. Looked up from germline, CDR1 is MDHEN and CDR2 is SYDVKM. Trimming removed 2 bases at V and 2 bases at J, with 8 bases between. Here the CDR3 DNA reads TGTGCCAGCAGTTTAGCAGGGTACACAGATACGCAGTATTTT. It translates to CASSLAGYTDTQYF.

The CDR3: CSVDRNMNTEAFF. The CDR3, as DNA: TGCAGCGTTGATCGTAACATGAACACTGAAGCTTTCTTT. This chain links TRBV29-1 with TRBJ1-1; D ambiguous. The germline V gene encodes CDR1 SQVTM and CDR2 ANQGSEA. V lost 3 bases to trimming and J lost 0 bases, with 8 bases between them. This CDR3 has 13 amino acids.

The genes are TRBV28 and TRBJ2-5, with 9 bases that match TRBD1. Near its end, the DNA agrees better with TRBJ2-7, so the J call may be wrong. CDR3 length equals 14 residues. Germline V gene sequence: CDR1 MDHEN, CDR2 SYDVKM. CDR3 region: CASIPGTGHHEQYF. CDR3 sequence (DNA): TGTGCCAGCATCCCCGGGACAGGGCATCACGAGCAGTACTTC.

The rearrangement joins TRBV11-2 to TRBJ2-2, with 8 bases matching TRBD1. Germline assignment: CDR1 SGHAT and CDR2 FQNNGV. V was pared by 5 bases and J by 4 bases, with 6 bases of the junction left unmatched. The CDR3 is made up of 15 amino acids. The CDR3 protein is CASSEDRAGTGELFF. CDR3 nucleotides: TGTGCCAGCAGCGAGGACAGGGCGGGCACCGGGGAGCTGTTTTTT.

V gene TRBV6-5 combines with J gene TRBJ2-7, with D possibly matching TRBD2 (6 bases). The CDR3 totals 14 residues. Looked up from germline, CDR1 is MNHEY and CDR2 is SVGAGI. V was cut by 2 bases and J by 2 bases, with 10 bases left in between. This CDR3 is CASSYGGTPYEQYF. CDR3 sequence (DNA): TGTGCCAGCAGTTACGGGGGGACCCCCTACGAGCAGTACTTC.

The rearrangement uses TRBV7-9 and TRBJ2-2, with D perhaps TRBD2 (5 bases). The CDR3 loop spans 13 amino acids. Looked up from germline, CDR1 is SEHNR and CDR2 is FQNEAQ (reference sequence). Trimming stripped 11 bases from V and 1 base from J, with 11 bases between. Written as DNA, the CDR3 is TGTGCCGGAGGACGGCTGAACACCGGGGAGCTGTTTTTT. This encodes CAGGRLNTGELFF.

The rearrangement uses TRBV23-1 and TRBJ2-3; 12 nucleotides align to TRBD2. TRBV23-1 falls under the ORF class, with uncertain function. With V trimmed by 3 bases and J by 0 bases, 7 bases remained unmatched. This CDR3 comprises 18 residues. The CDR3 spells CASSHVLAGGLSTDTQYF. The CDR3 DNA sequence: TGCGCCAGCAGTCATGTACTAGCGGGAGGTCTTAGCACAGATACGCAGTATTTT.

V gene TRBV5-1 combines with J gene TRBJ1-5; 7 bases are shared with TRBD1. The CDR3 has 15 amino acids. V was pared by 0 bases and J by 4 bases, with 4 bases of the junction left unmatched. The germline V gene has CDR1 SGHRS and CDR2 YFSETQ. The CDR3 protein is CASSLGQGVNQPQHF. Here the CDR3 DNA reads TGCGCCAGCAGCTTGGGACAGGGTGTAAATCAGCCCCAGCATTTT.

The CDR3 region has the DNA TGTGCCAGCAGCTTTACTAGCGGGAGCGGTAGGACAGATACGCAGTATTTT. Translating gives CASSFTSGSGRTDTQYF. This chain joins TRBV7-6 and TRBJ2-3; 11 bases are shared with TRBD2. This CDR3 region has 17 residues. Germline assignment: CDR1 SGHVS and CDR2 FNYEAQ. V dropped 3 bases and J dropped 3; count of bases not matched to a gene: 8.

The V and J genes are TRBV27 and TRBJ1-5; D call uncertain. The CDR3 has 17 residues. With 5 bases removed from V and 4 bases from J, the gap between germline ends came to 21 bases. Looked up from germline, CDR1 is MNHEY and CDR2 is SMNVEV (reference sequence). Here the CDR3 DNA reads TGTGCCAGCAGTCCCTCGGTTGGGCAAAAAAGGAATCAGCCCCAGCATTTT. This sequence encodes CASSPSVGQKRNQPQHF.

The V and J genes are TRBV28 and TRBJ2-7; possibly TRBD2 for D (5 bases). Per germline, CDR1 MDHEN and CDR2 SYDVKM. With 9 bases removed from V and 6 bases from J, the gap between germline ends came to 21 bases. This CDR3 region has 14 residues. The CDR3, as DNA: TGTGCCAGTTTCGAGGGTACTAGTGTCGGCGAGCAGTACTTC. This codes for CASFEGTSVGEQYF.

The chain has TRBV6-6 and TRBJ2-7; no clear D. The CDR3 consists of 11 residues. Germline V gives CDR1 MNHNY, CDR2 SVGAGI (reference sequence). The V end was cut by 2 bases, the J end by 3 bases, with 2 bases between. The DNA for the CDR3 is TGTGCCAGCAGTTACAACTACGAGCAGTACTTC. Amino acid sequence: CASSYNYEQYF.